This T cell receptor (beta chain) was identified in a study of blood T cell repertoires in COVID-19. For the study at large: Samples came from the United States, Italy and Spain, spanning acute and convalescent COVID-19. The analysed material was cDNA or gDNA that came from T cells, B-cell-depleted T cells, or PBMCs.

CDR1 KGHDR and CDR2 SFDVKD come from the germline V gene. The CDR3 totals 13 residues. Trimming shortened V by 1 base and J by 5 bases, and 7 bases separated the two germline ends. The authors' processing: Nucleated cell number was recorded as an estimate derived from reference gene primer amplification. The data were produced by immunoSEQ multiplex PCR, yet TCRdb's version contains in-frame clones alone and is incomplete. V and J calls and clone size come straight from that table; D and trimming were deduced from the DNA. Among more than 100,000 clones listed, 60% to 85% were seen once. The rearrangement joins TRBV24-1 to TRBJ2-5; D is uncertain. What was sequenced was peripheral blood. The TCR was taken from a human donor with acute or convalescent COVID-19. The donor label of this sample is uncertain. CDR3 amino acids: CATSDFYLETQYF. CDR3 coding DNA: TGTGCCACCAGTGATTTTTATCTTGAGACCCAGTACTTC.